The 10 T cell receptor beta chains below were found in one sample sequenced in a study of identical twins. TCRdb processed the 5' RACE reads anew with MiXCR; each CDR3 protein has one entry. The profile covers roughly 250,000 distinct CDR3 sequences, with 7% appearing a single time and about 3.6% taken by the ten largest. The sample also formed part of further work on yellow fever vaccine responses in identical twins.

What was sequenced was memory (CD45RO+) T cells sorted from blood. These receptors originate from a woman between 18 and 29 years old in good health.

In this sample, this clonotype turned up many times. The genes are TRBV3-1 and TRBJ1-2; unclear D gene. The germline V and J ends were trimmed by 1 base and 4 bases, with 13 bases remaining between them. CDR1 is LGHDT, CDR2 YNNKEL, per germline (reference sequence). CDR3 length: 15 amino acids. CDR3 coding DNA: TGTGCCAGCAGCCAAGGGAAAGGGTCTCCCTATGGCTACACCTTC. Its protein is CASSQGKGSPYGYTF.

This clonotype has a count of ten or more. CDR3 protein: CASSLWLAGDTGELFF. CDR3 in DNA: TGCGCCAGCAGCTTGTGGCTAGCGGGAGACACCGGGGAGCTGTTTTTT. V is TRBV5-1 and J is TRBJ2-2; 10 nucleotides align to TRBD2. The ends lost 1 base at V and 3 bases at J; junction bases unmatched: 3. Germline V gives CDR1 SGHRS, CDR2 YFSETQ. The CDR3 has 16 amino acids.

CDR3 in amino acids: CASSLQRPAGTGRYNEQFF. CDR3 nucleotide sequence: TGTGCCAGCAGTTTACAACGCCCTGCCGGGACAGGGCGATACAATGAGCAGTTCTTC. V is TRBV27 and J is TRBJ2-1, with 9 bases lining up with TRBD1. This CDR3 is 19 amino acids long. CDR1 is MNHEY, CDR2 SMNVEV, per germline (reference sequence). The ends lost 2 bases at V and 4 bases at J; junction bases unmatched: 15.

This clonotype was detected a few times. This chain uses TRBV3-1 with TRBJ2-2; perhaps TRBD2 as D (6 bases). The germline V gene has CDR1 LGHDT and CDR2 YNNKEL (reference sequence). The CDR3 is 16 residues long. The V gene lost 5 bases and the J gene lost 1 base, with 14 bases spanning the gap. The CDR3 DNA follows: TGTGCCAGCAGCTCCCGGGGACTTCTGAACACCGGGGAGCTGTTTTTT. This gives the protein CASSSRGLLNTGELFF.

This clonotype occurred a few times. The rearrangement uses TRBV5-5 and TRBJ2-7; 7 positions agree with TRBD1. This CDR3 is built from 18 residues. Germline CDR1 reads SGHKS; CDR2 reads YYEKEE (reference sequence). Trimming took 1 base from V and 2 from J; bases not matched to a gene: 15. CDR3 nucleotides: TGTGCCAGCAGCTTGTGGGCACAGGGGAGACATTATCCCTACGAGCAGTACGTC. The encoded protein is CASSLWAQGRHYPYEQYV.

This clonotype was seen a handful of times. CDR3 DNA sequence: TGTGCCAGCAGTTCCCGGACAGGGGGTATAGGCTACACCTTC. It translates to CASSSRTGGIGYTF. This chain links TRBV6-5 with TRBJ1-2; 10 bases fit TRBD1. The germline V gene has CDR1 MNHEY and CDR2 SVGAGI. The CDR3 covers 14 residues. J gave up 8 bases and V 4 bases, and 7 bases lay outside the gene matches.

This clonotype was found many times. The chain combines TRBV5-1 with TRBJ1-6, with 7 bases fitting TRBD1. Per germline, CDR1 SGHRS and CDR2 YFSETQ. The CDR3 contains 16 residues. V dropped 4 bases and J dropped 5; count of bases not matched to a gene: 9. CDR3 nucleotide sequence: TGCGCCAGCAGCCGACAGGGCGTGGAAAATAATTCACCCCTCCACTTT. It encodes CASSRQGVENNSPLHF.

This clonotype was found a few times. The CDR3, as DNA: TGTGCCAGCAGCGTAGCTCAGAGAGCGGGGGCCAACGTCCTGACTTTC. Its translation is CASSVAQRAGANVLTF. The rearrangement uses TRBV9 and TRBJ2-6, with D hard to call. There are 16 residues in the CDR3. Germline lookup yields CDR1 SGDLS and CDR2 YYNGEE. V lost 0 bases and J lost 4, with 11 bases in between.

V usage is TRBV24-1 and J usage is TRBJ2-2; D may be TRBD1 (6 bases). Between the trimmed V and J ends, which lost 5 bases and 7 bases, there was a span of 10 bases. The CDR3 has 13 residues. Per the germline V gene, CDR1 is KGHDR and CDR2 is SFDVKD. The CDR3 sequence is CATSGTVGGELFF. In DNA, the CDR3 is TGTGCCACCAGTGGGACAGTGGGCGGGGAGCTGTTTTTT.

This clonotype was recorded many times. The chain combines TRBV3-1 with TRBJ1-2; maybe TRBD1 (5 bases). The CDR3 is 13 residues long. Germline assignment: CDR1 LGHDT and CDR2 YNNKEL (reference sequence). The V and J ends lost 2 bases and 6 bases respectively, with 10 bases between them. In DNA form, the CDR3 reads TGTGCCAGCAGCCAATCCAGGGTTCATGGCTACACCTTC. Amino acids: CASSQSRVHGYTF.